This T cell receptor beta chain was captured in a study of response to subunit inactivated influenza vaccine. This CDR3 comprises 15 residues. V gave up 7 bases and J gave up 4 bases, with 19 bases separating them. Germline V CDR1 and CDR2: MNHEY, SVGAGI. Study-level results: The study's authors posited that every seasonal influenza vaccination enlists few new T cells.

TCRdb reprocessed the RT-PCR reads with MiXCR, giving one entry per CDR3 protein. The sample records roughly 700,000 distinct CDR3 sequences, about 14% being singletons. As to this clonotype: Antigen unknown.

The sample here was PBMCs from blood, taken roughly 2 weeks before vaccination. The V and J genes are TRBV6-5 and TRBJ1-1; TRBD1 might be the D (6 bases). The clonotype originates from a man over 45 who received an inactivated influenza vaccine. In DNA form, the CDR3 reads TGTGCCAGCACTTCTTCTTCTGGGGGGCCCACTGAAGCTTTCTTT. This sequence encodes CASTSSSGGPTEAFF.